One TCR beta chain is described in this entry. Method: immunoSEQ multiplex PCR; TCRdb's copy keeps in-frame clones and lacks some. Among 210,000 or so clones listed, around 91% were seen once. In germline, CDR1 is SGHNT, CDR2 YYREEE (reference sequence). Trimming left V 0 bases short and J 0 bases short, with 10 bases between. This CDR3 contains 15 residues. This sample is drawn from a study of blood T cell repertoires in COVID-19. Study in general: The United States, Italy and Spain provided the acute and convalescent COVID-19 samples. PBMCs, B-cell-depleted T cells, or T cells were the source of the cDNA or gDNA that made up the material.

This chain joins TRBV5-4 and TRBJ2-7, with D maybe TRBD2 (5 bases). This clonotype originated in a man in his fifties with acute or convalescent COVID-19. Sequencing was done on a sample of peripheral blood. The CDR3 is CASSLVASGSYEQYF. The CDR3 DNA follows: TGTGCCAGCAGCTTGGTTGCGAGCGGCTCCTACGAGCAGTACTTC.